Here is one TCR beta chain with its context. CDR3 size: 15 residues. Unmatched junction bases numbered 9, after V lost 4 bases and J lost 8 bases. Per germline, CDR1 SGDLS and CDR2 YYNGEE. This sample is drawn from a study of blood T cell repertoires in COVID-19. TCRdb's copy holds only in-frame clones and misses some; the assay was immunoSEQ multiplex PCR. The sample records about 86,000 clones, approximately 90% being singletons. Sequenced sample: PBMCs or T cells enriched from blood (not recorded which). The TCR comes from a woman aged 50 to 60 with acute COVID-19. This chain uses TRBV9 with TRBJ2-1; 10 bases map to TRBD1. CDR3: CASSLGTGAFDEQFF. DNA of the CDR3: TGTGCCAGCAGCTTAGGGACAGGGGCCTTCGATGAGCAGTTCTTC. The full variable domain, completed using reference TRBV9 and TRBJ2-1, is DSGVTQTPKHLITATGQRVTLRCSPRSGDLSVYWYQQSLDQGLQFLIQYYNGEERAKGNILERFSAQQFPDLHSELNLSSLELGDSALYFCASSLGTGAFDEQFFGPGTRLTVL.